The T cell receptor (beta chain) described here comes from a study of T-cell reconstitution after alpha-beta-depleted transplantation in children. There are many counts of this clonotype. Preparation of the TCRbeta library was carried out with unique molecular identifiers. TCRdb re-analysed the PCR reads in MiXCR, keeping a single row per CDR3 protein. Among approximately 630,000 distinct CDR3 sequences, approximately 14% were seen once, and the ten largest hold around 0.76%. The CDR3 is made up of 12 amino acids. CDR1 and CDR2 from the germline V gene are SGHRS and YFSETQ. The V end lost 0 bases, the J end lost 9 bases, and 8 bases lay between the germline ends.

The rearrangement joins TRBV5-1 to TRBJ2-3; D possibly corresponds to TRBD1 (6 bases). The source was PBMCs, collected before TCRalphabeta/CD19-depleted stem cell transplant. This TCR was recovered from a girl aged 2 to 9 with congenital amegakaryocytic thrombocytopenia, due to receive a stem cell transplant. DNA of the CDR3: TGCGCCAGCAGCTTGGAACAGGGCACGCAGTATTTT. Translated: CASSLEQGTQYF.